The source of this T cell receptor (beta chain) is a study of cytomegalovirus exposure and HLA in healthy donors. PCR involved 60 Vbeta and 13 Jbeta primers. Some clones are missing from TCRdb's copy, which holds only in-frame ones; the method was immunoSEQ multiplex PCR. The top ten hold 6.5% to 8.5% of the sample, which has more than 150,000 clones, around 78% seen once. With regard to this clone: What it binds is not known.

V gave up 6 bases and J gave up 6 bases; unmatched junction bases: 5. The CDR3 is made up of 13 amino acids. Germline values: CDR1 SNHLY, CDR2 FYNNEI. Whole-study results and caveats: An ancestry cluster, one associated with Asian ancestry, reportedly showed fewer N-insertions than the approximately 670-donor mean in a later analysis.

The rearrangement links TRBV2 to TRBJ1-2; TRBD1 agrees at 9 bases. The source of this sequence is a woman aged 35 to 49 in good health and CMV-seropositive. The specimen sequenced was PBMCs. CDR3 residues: CASSPDRGNGYTF. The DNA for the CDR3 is TGTGCCAGCAGCCCGGACAGGGGAAATGGCTACACCTTC.